This TCR beta chain stems from a study of metastatic and nonmetastatic thyroid tumors. Study overall: Repertoires were compared across blood and tumor or nodule tissue from malignant and benign thyroid patients.

V dropped 7 bases and J dropped 7 bases, with 12 bases sitting between them. The CDR3 length is 12 residues. Germline V gene data show CDR1 as MNHNS and CDR2 as SASEGT. In this sample, this clone turned up a few times. The antigen remains unidentified. This could be a read error, since a much larger clone is one nucleotide away. TCRdb re-processed the PCR reads through MiXCR. The repertoire holds 7,000 or so clones, with approximately 35% as singletons. Until they underwent thyroid surgery, no patient had received any treatment. Overall study findings and caveats: Relative to benign nodules, malignant thyroid tumors were reportedly characterized by significantly elevated TCR beta diversity in blood and tumor.

The clonotype was recovered from a female donor with papillary thyroid cancer or a benign thyroid nodule (not recorded which). Some clones in this sample may be carry-over from other donors' samples. This chain connects TRBV6-1 to TRBJ2-3; D is unresolved. Source material: tumor tissue. The CDR3 DNA is TGTGCCAGCATCCCTAGGCGTTATACGCAGTATTTT. This codes for CASIPRRYTQYF.